The TCR beta chain described here comes from a study of CD8 T cells in Susac syndrome (dated by TCRdb to about 2019). With regard to the full study: Of the Susac syndrome patients who were sequenced, roughly 6 had clinically active disease and roughly 8 were in clinical remission. The clonality of the CD8+ T cell repertoire was compared across 11 to 12 healthy donors, some 14 Susac syndrome patients and fewer than 16 multiple sclerosis patients. Repertoire sequencing was used to test whether CD8+ T cell activation and differentiation in Susac syndrome was antigen driven. At blood withdrawal, Susac syndrome patients were therapy-naive, treated with corticosteroids (with IVIg additionally given to some), or treated with IVIg alone.

Trimming takes 6 bases off V and 8 bases off J; junction bases not matched to a gene: 9. The CDR3 spans 13 residues, from the cysteine through the phenylalanine. Only CDR3 DNA is held: 39 bases, read in frame from base 1. Sequences SEHNR (CDR1) and FQNEAQ (CDR2) are obtained from the germline V gene (reference sequence). RNA was extracted with the RNeasy kit and 0.5 to 1 ug was reverse transcribed using random hexamers. TCR beta CDR3 regions were amplified with the immunoSEQ multiplex PCR assay covering 54 Vbeta and 13 Jbeta segments. To correct PCR amplification bias, a synthetic template baseline was used for both primer optimization and computational correction. The authors' pipeline ran thus. Reads were annotated to V, D and J genes according to IMGT and were analyzed with immunoSEQ Analyzer, with only productive sequences retained. Clonality was computed as one minus Shannon entropy normalized by log2 of the number of productive unique sequences. For each patient and control, public and private clones were evaluated among the 100 most prevalent clones. Clones were defined as Susac-specific if absent from the healthy and MS cohorts, from 900 to 1,300 published viral clones and from other ImmuneACCESS disease sequences. In TCRdb, the public reads were trimmed at Q25 with fastp and aligned with MiXCR, with productive beta chains retained. Identical CDR3 protein sequences are pooled into one entry, listed with their most common genes and DNA. Clone size and V and J calls follow TCRdb, not the original study. In all, the sample holds some 130,000 distinct CDR3 sequences, and more than 85% of those were seen once. Approximately 0.18% of the sample is held by the ten biggest clonotypes.

On this clonotype: What this receptor recognizes is not known. Nothing much larger sits one base from this clone, and base qualities are not available.

Peripheral blood CD8+ and CD4+ T cells from healthy donors, Susac syndrome patients and multiple sclerosis patients were profiled by high-throughput TCR beta sequencing. The Susac syndrome patients fulfilled recently defined diagnostic criteria for either definite or probable disease. CD8+ TEMRA cells were enriched by FACS, while bulk CD8+ and CD4+ T cells were purified by magnetic negative isolation. Blood was collected in EDTA tubes and processed within 24 hours, with PBMCs isolated through density gradient centrifugation. PBMCs intended for TCR sequencing were cryopreserved in liquid nitrogen and thawed later in a water bath at 37 degrees C. The sorted or isolated CD4+, CD8+ and CD8+ TEMRA cells had a purity of 90% or higher. Results and caveats for the whole study, not just this receptor: The number of individuals in the TCR sequencing and HLA analysis was acknowledged as relatively small. Susac syndrome CD8+ repertoires showed clonal expansion, highest in CD8+ TEMRA cells and greater in clinically active than remitting patients. Some 15 and five Susac-specific public clones were found in the total CD8+ and CD8+ TEMRA repertoires, respectively.

The chain is encoded by TRBV7-9 joined to TRBJ1-2, with 7 bases matching TRBD1. This TCR was recovered from a human donor with Susac syndrome. The material sequenced was CD8+ T cells from PBMCs. The CDR3 reads CASSPRGDLGYTF. The nucleotide sequence is TGTGCCAGCAGTCCCAGGGGGGATCTCGGCTACACCTTC.